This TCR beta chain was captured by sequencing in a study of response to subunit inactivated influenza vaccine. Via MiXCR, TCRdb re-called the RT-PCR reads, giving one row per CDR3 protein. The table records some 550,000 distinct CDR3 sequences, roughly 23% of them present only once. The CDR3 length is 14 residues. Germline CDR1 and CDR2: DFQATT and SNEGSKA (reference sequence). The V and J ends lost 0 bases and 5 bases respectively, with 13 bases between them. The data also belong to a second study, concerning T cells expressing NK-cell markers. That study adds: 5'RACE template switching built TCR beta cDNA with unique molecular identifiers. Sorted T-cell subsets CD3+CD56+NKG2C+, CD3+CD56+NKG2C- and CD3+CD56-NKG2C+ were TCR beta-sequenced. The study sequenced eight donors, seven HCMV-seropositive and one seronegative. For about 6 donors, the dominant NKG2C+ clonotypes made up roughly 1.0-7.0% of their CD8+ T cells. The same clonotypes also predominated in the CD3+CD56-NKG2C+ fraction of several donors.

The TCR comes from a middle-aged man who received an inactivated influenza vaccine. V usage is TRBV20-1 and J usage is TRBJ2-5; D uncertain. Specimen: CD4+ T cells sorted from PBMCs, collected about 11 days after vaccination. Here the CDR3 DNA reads TGCAGTGCTAGAGATCAGGTCAACCGGGAGACCCAGTACTTC. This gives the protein CSARDQVNRETQYF.